The clone carrying this T cell receptor beta chain was observed many times. Its target is not known. Germline CDR1 and CDR2: SGHDN and FVKESK. V lost 4 bases to trimming and J lost 4 bases, with 18 bases between them. This CDR3 contains 16 residues. Using RNA template, CDR3s of TCR alpha and beta were amplified with iRepertoire arm-PCR. One-step reverse transcription and amplification started from around 100-400 ng of tissue mRNA or PBMC total RNA. TCRdb passed the multiplex PCR reads through MiXCR, listing each CDR3 protein once. In the table there are approximately 120,000 distinct CDR3 sequences, 20% to 25% of which are singletons. This sample was taken from a study of glioma-infiltrating T cells. Regarding the study as a whole: Gliomas, especially low-grade, showed above-expected tissue-blood divergence; non-neoplastic patients showed below. Only very few CDR3 sequences appeared in both tissue and blood.

The V call is TRBV14, the J call TRBJ2-3, with D perhaps TRBD2 (6 bases). The TCR was taken from a human donor with low-grade glioma or glioblastoma, undergoing nonglioma brain surgery, or in good health (not recorded which). Sequenced sample: glioma tissue, nonneoplastic brain tissue, or PBMCs (not recorded which). CDR3 nucleotide sequence: TGTGCCAGCAGCCCCCTCGGGACTCCTCCCCCAGATACGCAGTATTTT. Encoded protein: CASSPLGTPPPDTQYF. Using reference TRBV14 and TRBJ2-3 for the parts outside the CDR3, the full variable domain is EAGVTQFPSHSVIEKGQTVTLRCDPISGHDNLYWYRRVMGKEIKFLLHFVKESKQDESGMPNNRFLAERTGGTYSTLKVQPAELEDSGVYFCASSPLGTPPPDTQYFGPGTRLTVL.